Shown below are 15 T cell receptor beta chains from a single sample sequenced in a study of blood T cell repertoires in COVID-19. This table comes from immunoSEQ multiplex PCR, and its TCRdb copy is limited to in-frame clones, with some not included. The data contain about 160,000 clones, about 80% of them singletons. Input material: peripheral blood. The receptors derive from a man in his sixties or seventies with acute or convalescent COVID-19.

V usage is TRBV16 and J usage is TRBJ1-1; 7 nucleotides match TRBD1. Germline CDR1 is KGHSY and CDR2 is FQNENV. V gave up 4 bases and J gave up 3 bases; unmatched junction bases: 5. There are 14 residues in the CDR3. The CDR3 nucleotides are TGTGCCAGCAGCCGCAGACAGGGATACACTGAAGCTTTCTTT. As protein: CASSRRQGYTEAFF.

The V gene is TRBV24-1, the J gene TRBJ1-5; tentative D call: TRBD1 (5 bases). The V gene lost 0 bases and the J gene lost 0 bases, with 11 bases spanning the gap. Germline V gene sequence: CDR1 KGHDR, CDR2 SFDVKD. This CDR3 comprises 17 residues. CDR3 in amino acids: CATSDLDRPYSNQPQHF. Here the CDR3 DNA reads TGTGCCACCAGTGATTTGGACAGACCGTATAGCAATCAGCCCCAGCATTTT.

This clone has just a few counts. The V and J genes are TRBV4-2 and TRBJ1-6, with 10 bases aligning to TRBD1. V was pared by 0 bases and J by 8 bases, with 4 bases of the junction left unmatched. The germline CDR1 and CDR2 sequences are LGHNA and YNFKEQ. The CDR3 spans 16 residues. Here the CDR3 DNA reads TGTGCCAGCAGCCAAGAATTGGGGACAGGGGATTCACCCCTCCACTTT. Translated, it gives CASSQELGTGDSPLHF.

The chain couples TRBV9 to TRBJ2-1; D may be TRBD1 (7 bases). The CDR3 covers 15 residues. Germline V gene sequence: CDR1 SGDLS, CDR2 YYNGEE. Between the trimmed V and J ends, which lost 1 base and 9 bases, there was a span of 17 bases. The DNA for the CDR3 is TGTGCCAGCAGCGTACAGGGGGGCCGGGCAGTTGAGCAGTTCTTC. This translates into CASSVQGGRAVEQFF. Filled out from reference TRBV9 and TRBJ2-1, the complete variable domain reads DSGVTQTPKHLITATGQRVTLRCSPRSGDLSVYWYQQSLDQGLQFLIQYYNGEERAKGNILERFSAQQFPDLHSELNLSSLELGDSALYFCASSVQGGRAVEQFFGPGTRLTVL.

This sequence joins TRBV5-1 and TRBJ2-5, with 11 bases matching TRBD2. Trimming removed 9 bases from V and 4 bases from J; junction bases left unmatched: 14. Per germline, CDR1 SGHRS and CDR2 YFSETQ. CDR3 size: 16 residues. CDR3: CATSRVAGGVRETQYF. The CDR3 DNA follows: TGCGCCACCTCGAGGGTAGCGGGAGGGGTCCGAGAGACCCAGTACTTC.

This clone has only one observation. The CDR3 DNA sequence: TGTGCCAGCATGCGTTCTCTAGTCACAGATACGCAGTATTTT. Its protein is CASMRSLVTDTQYF. The chain couples TRBV6-5 to TRBJ2-3; D is uncertain. V lost 7 bases and J lost 2, with 13 bases in between. Germline CDR1 reads MNHEY; CDR2 reads SVGAGI. The CDR3 is 14 residues long.

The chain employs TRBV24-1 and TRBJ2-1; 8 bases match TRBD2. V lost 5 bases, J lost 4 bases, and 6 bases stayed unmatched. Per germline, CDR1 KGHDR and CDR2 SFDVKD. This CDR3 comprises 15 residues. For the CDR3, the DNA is TGTGCCACCAGTGCCGGGGGGGCCGGGTACAATGAGCAGTTCTTC. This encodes CATSAGGAGYNEQFF.

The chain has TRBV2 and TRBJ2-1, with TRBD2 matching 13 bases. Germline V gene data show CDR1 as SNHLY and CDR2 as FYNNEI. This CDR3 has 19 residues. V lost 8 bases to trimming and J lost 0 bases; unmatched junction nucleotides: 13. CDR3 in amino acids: CASHNRGTSGVSSYNEQFF. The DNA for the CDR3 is TGTGCCAGCCACAACCGGGGGACTAGCGGGGTGAGCTCCTACAATGAGCAGTTCTTC.

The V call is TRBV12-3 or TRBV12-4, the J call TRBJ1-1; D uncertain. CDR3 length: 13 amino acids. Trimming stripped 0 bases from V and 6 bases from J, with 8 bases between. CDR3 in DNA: TGTGCCAGCAGTTTAGCTTTGGGCGCTGAAGCTTTCTTT. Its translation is CASSLALGAEAFF.

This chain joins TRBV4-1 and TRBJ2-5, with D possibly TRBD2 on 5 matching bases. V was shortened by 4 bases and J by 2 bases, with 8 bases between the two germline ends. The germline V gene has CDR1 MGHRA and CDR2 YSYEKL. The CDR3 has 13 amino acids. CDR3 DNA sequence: TGCGCCAGCAGCCCCCCGGGACAAGAGACCCAGTACTTC. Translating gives CASSPPGQETQYF.

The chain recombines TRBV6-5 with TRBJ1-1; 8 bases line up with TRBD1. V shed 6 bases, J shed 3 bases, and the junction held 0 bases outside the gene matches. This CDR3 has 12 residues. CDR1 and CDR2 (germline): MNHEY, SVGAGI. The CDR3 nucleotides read TGTGCCAGCAGGGACAGGGACACTGAAGCTTTCTTT. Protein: CASRDRDTEAFF.

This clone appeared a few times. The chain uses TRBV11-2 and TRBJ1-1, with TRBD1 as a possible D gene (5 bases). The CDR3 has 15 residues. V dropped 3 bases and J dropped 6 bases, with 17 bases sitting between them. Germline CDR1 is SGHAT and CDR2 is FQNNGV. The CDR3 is CASSFVREGWAEAFF. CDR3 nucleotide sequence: TGTGCCAGCAGCTTCGTCCGGGAGGGGTGGGCTGAAGCTTTCTTT.

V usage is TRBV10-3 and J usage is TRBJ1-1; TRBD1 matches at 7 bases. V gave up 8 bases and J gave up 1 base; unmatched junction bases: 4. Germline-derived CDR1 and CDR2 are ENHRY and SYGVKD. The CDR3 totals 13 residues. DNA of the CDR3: TGTGCCATCGGACAGGCCGAGAACACTGAAGCTTTCTTT. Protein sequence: CAIGQAENTEAFF.

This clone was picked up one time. The CDR3 bases are TGTGCCACCGGGTCGACTAGCGGGAGCACAGATACGCAGTATTTT. Its translation: CATGSTSGSTDTQYF. The rearrangement links TRBV3-1 (or the pseudogene TRBV3-2) to TRBJ2-3, with 10 positions matching TRBD2. The CDR3 runs to 15 residues. Germline V CDR1 and CDR2: LGHDT, YNNKEL (reference sequence). Losses at the gene ends were 10 bases for V and 0 bases for J; bases not matched to a gene: 7.

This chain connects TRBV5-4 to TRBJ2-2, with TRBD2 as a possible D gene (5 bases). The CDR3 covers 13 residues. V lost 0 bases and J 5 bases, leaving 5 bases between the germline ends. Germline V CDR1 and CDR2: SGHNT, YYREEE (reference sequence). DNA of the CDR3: TGTGCCAGCAGCTTGGCGGGGACCGGGGAGCTGTTTTTT. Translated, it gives CASSLAGTGELFF.